One and the same sample provided the 17 T cell receptor beta chains below, sequenced in a study of T-cell reconstitution after alpha-beta-depleted transplantation in children. Library preparation (for TCRbeta) was performed with unique molecular identifiers. One entry per CDR3 protein results from TCRdb running MiXCR on the PCR reads. Of some 450,000 distinct CDR3 sequences listed, roughly 43% were seen once; the top ten hold 25% to 30%. Here the sequenced sample was PBMCs, taken before TCRalphabeta/CD19-depleted stem cell transplant. The receptors here all came from a girl aged 2 to 10 with aplastic anemia, due to receive a stem cell transplant.

The rearrangement joins TRBV20-1 to TRBJ2-7, with D possibly TRBD2 on 6 matching bases. V was cut by 6 bases and J by 0 bases, with 6 bases left in between. This CDR3 region has 11 residues. Germline-derived CDR1 and CDR2 are DFQATT and SNEGSKA (reference sequence). CDR3 coding DNA: TGCAGTGCGGGGGGCTCCTACGAGCAGTACTTC. Amino acids: CSAGGSYEQYF.

This clonotype was found a few times. The chain couples TRBV4-1 to TRBJ1-2, with a tentative D call TRBD1 (5 bases). Germline V gene data show CDR1 as MGHRA and CDR2 as YSYEKL. The CDR3 totals 16 residues. The V end was cut by 1 base, the J end by 2 bases, with 14 bases between. The DNA of the CDR3 is TGCGCCAGCAGCCAAGTCGCGTTAGGGGCAAACTATGGCTACACCTTC. It codes for CASSQVALGANYGYTF.

In its sample, this clonotype was seen many times. The rearrangement links TRBV12-3 or TRBV12-4 to TRBJ1-1; 7 bases agree with TRBD1. V shed 6 bases and J 10 bases; nucleotides not matched to a gene: 8. The CDR3 extends over 12 amino acids. The CDR3 region is CASRRTGSRAFF. The DNA for the CDR3 is TGTGCCAGCAGGAGGACAGGATCGAGAGCTTTCTTT.

This rearrangement joins TRBV28 to TRBJ1-4; D not resolved. With 6 bases removed from V and 4 bases from J, the gap between germline ends came to 12 bases. CDR1 is MDHEN, CDR2 SYDVKM, per germline. This CDR3 has 14 residues. CDR3: CASSAAGFNEKLFF. CDR3 in DNA: TGTGCCAGCAGCGCGGCGGGGTTTAATGAAAAACTGTTTTTT.

In its sample, this clonotype was seen many times. This rearrangement joins TRBV7-6 to TRBJ2-1, with a possible D match to TRBD2 (5 bases). The CDR3 is 14 amino acids. Trimming pared 4 bases from V and 3 bases from J, leaving 10 bases between. CDR1 and CDR2 (germline): SGHVS, FNYEAQ. The CDR3 region is CASSSRSGYNEQFF. The CDR3 DNA follows: TGTGCCAGCAGCTCTCGAAGCGGCTACAATGAGCAGTTCTTC.

There are a few counts of this clonotype. The chain is built from TRBV29-1 and TRBJ2-1, with 7 bases aligning to TRBD2. CDR1 is SQVTM and CDR2 is ANQGSEA in the germline V gene. There are 13 residues in the CDR3. The trim removed 3 bases at V and 8 bases at J, leaving 7 bases unmatched. This CDR3 reads CSVEREGRDEQFF. The CDR3 coding sequence is TGCAGCGTTGAGAGGGAGGGCCGGGATGAGCAGTTCTTC.

A word on this clonotype: Since a much larger clone is just one base distant, this may be a read error. The rearrangement uses TRBV10-3 and TRBJ2-1, with D possibly being TRBD1 (6 bases). The CDR3 loop spans 19 amino acids. CDR1 and CDR2 from the germline V gene are ENHRY and SYGVKD. The ends were cut back, 5 bases at V and 7 bases at J, with 30 bases in the middle. DNA for the CDR3: TGTGCCATCAGTCCAGGACAGTTTAGATATGGCGGGCCGGGGAATGAGCAGTTCTTC. This gives the protein CAISPGQFRYGGPGNEQFF.

This chain links TRBV6-1 with TRBJ2-1; D might be TRBD2 (5 bases). The CDR3 runs to 14 residues. V lost 9 bases and J 0 bases, leaving 12 bases between the germline ends. Germline loops: CDR1 MNHNS, CDR2 SASEGT. CDR3 loop: CASTERSSYNEQFF. CDR3 coding DNA: TGTGCCAGTACTGAGCGGAGCTCCTACAATGAGCAGTTCTTC.

The chain employs TRBV10-3 and TRBJ1-5; D might be TRBD1 (5 bases). Germline assignment: CDR1 ENHRY and CDR2 SYGVKD. The CDR3 runs to 12 residues. The V end was cut by 4 bases, the J end by 15 bases, with 16 bases between. The CDR3 DNA is TGTGCCATCAGTGCGACAGACGGGCATCGGCATTTT. This encodes CAISATDGHRHF.

This chain links TRBV10-3 with TRBJ2-1; 11 nucleotides agree with TRBD2. The CDR3 contains 17 residues. Germline lookup yields CDR1 ENHRY and CDR2 SYGVKD. J lost 0 bases, V lost 3 bases, and 4 bases had no gene match. CDR3 region: CAISDRLAGSSYNEQFF. CDR3 coding DNA: TGTGCCATCAGTGATAGACTAGCGGGGAGCTCCTACAATGAGCAGTTCTTC.

This clonotype has a count of ten or more. V is TRBV29-1 and J is TRBJ2-5, with 7 bases that match TRBD1. V shed 6 bases and J 5 bases; nucleotides not matched to a gene: 9. The CDR3 contains 13 residues. CDR1 is SQVTM and CDR2 is ANQGSEA in the germline V gene. CDR3 loop: CSVYKDRRETQYF. CDR3 sequence (DNA): TGCAGCGTCTACAAGGACAGGAGGGAGACCCAGTACTTC.

The rearrangement uses TRBV13 and TRBJ1-1; D not resolved. V was clipped by 4 bases and J by 5 bases, with 8 bases between them. This CDR3 has 12 residues. Germline V gene lookup returns CDR1 PRHDT and CDR2 FYEKMQ (reference sequence). In nucleotides, the CDR3 is TGTGCCAGCAGCTCGAAGGTGACTGAAGCTTTCTTT. This codes for CASSSKVTEAFF.

The chain uses TRBV5-1 and TRBJ2-5, with D perhaps given as TRBD1 or TRBD2 (5 bases each). Germline assignment: CDR1 SGHRS and CDR2 YFSETQ. The germline V and J ends were trimmed by 4 bases and 0 bases, with 13 bases remaining between them. This CDR3 region has 15 residues. The CDR3 DNA reads TGCGCCAGCAGCCGGGACCCTGGGGACCAAGAGACCCAGTACTTC. Translated: CASSRDPGDQETQYF.

Remarks on this clonotype: One end of the junction is discordant with germline, which a read error may explain. This chain uses TRBV7-3 with TRBJ2-3; D not resolved. The germline V gene encodes CDR1 SGHTA and CDR2 FQGTGA. This CDR3 spans 15 amino acids. The CDR3 spells CASSPQGLGTDTQSF. The CDR3 DNA is TGTGCCAGCAGCCCTCAAGGTCTTGGCACAGATACGCAGTCTTTT.

This clonotype was detected only once. The chain employs TRBV7-2 and TRBJ2-5, with D possibly TRBD2 on 6 matching bases. The V and J ends lost 5 bases and 2 bases respectively, with 12 bases between them. CDR3 size: 14 residues. The germline CDR1 and CDR2 sequences are SGHTA and FQGNSA. Here the CDR3 reads CASSPPGRQETQYF. CDR3 bases: TGTGCCAGCAGCCCCCCGGGGAGGCAAGAGACCCAGTACTTC.

V is TRBV5-6 and J is TRBJ2-7; 10 bases fit TRBD1. The germline gives CDR1 SGHDT, CDR2 YYEEEE. V shed 3 bases and J 2 bases; nucleotides not matched to a gene: 8. The CDR3 runs 16 residues. The CDR3, as DNA: TGTGCCAGCAGCTCTGAGGGACAGGGGAGCCCCTACGAGCAGTACTTC. This encodes CASSSEGQGSPYEQYF.

This clonotype occurred a few times. The chain couples TRBV12-3 or TRBV12-4 to TRBJ2-5; 10 bases line up with TRBD2. This CDR3 has 15 amino acids. Trimming took 6 bases from V and 4 from J; bases not matched to a gene: 8. The CDR3 coding sequence is TGTGCCAGCAGCCCAAGCAGACTAGCGGGAGAGACCCAGTACTTC. Protein: CASSPSRLAGETQYF.